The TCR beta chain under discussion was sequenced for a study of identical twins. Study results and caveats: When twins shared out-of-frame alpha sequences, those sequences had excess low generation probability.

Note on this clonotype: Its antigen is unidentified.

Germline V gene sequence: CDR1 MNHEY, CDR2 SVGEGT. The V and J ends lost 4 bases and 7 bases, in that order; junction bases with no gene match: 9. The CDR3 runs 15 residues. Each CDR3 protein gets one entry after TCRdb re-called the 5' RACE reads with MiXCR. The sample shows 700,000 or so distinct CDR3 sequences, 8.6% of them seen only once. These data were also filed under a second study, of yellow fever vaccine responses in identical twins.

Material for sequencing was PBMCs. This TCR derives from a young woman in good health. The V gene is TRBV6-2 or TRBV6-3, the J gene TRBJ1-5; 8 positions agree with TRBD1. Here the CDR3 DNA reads TGTGCCAGCAGTTCCCTGACAGGGGCCGGCCAGCCCCAGCATTTT. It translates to CASSSLTGAGQPQHF.